Following are 16 T cell receptor beta chains from one sample sequenced in a study of regulatory T cells in long-lasting Graves disease. The time point is: newly diagnosed GD, antithyroid drugs for less than 3 months. After RNA was extracted from PBMCs, the TCR library was made from it. Combining iRepertoire HTBI primers with Arm-PCR of CDR3 regions, the authors built TCR beta libraries. Each CDR3 protein gets one entry after TCRdb re-called the multiplex PCR reads with MiXCR. The table has 300,000 to 400,000 distinct CDR3 sequences, about a sixth seen once; the top ten hold roughly 27%. The same specimen was also included in a second study, on T cells in Graves' hyperthyroidism and ophthalmopathy.

The starting material was peripheral blood mononuclear cells (PBMCs), obtained at new diagnosis, from a patient treated with antithyroid drugs. The receptors shown here come from a man aged 40-49 years with Graves disease.

This clonotype was seen a few times. The CDR3 region is CASSYSSGGANEQFF. The CDR3 region has the DNA TGTGCCAGCAGCTATTCTAGCGGGGGGGCGAATGAGCAGTTCTTC. The chain uses TRBV7-3 and TRBJ2-1, with TRBD2 identical over 12 bases. Trimming took 4 bases from V and 7 from J; bases not matched to a gene: 5. The length of the CDR3 is 15 residues. CDR1 and CDR2 from the germline V gene are SGHTA and FQGTGA.

The chain is built from TRBV6-2 or TRBV6-3 and TRBJ1-1; no clear D. The germline V gene has CDR1 MNHEY and CDR2 SVGEGT. V lost 6 bases to trimming and J lost 4 bases, with 18 bases between them. CDR3 length: 15 amino acids. CDR3 loop: CASSSRPKGSTEAFF. The CDR3 DNA reads as TGTGCCAGCAGCTCTCGACCAAAAGGATCCACTGAAGCTTTCTTT.

This clonotype was found many times. The rearrangement joins TRBV7-2 to TRBJ2-3; TRBD1 might be the D (5 bases). V gave up 6 bases and J gave up 2 bases, with 9 bases separating them. Germline-derived CDR1 and CDR2 are SGHTA and FQGNSA. This CDR3 has 13 amino acids. The CDR3 DNA reads TGTGCCAGCAGATCAGGGTTCACAGATACGCAGTATTTT. It codes for CASRSGFTDTQYF.

The sample holds many counts of this clonotype. V and J are TRBV6-1 and TRBJ2-3, with 7 bases lining up with TRBD2. V shed 9 bases, J shed 6 bases, and the junction held 9 bases outside the gene matches. Germline V lookup: CDR1 MNHNS, CDR2 SASEGT. The CDR3 runs 13 residues. Here the CDR3 reads CASWTRRLDTQYF. CDR3 DNA sequence: TGTGCCAGTTGGACTAGGAGGCTGGATACGCAGTATTTT.

The genes are TRBV7-8 and TRBJ1-5; possibly TRBD1 for D (6 bases). V lost 5 bases and J lost 6, with 17 bases in between. Germline assignment: CDR1 SGHVS and CDR2 FQNEAQ. CDR3 length: 15 residues. The CDR3 bases are TGTGCCAGCAGCCTTGGGGGGGGGCGCGGTCAGCCCCAGCATTTT. This translates into CASSLGGGRGQPQHF. Drawing the rest from reference TRBV7-8 and TRBJ1-5, the complete variable domain is GAGVSQSPRYKVAKRGQDVALRCDPISGHVSLFWYQQALGQGPEFLTYFQNEAQLDKSGLPSDRFFAERPEGSVSTLKIQRTQQEDSAVYLCASSLGGGRGQPQHFGDGTRLSIL.

This clonotype appeared many times. The rearrangement joins TRBV5-1 to TRBJ2-3; D may correspond to TRBD1 or TRBD2 (5 bases each). The CDR3 runs to 14 residues. From germline, CDR1 is SGHRS and CDR2 YFSETQ. V dropped 1 base and J dropped 6 bases, with 12 bases sitting between them. CDR3 bases: TGCGCCAGCAGCTTGCCCGGGACCGGGGATACGCAGTATTTT. It codes for CASSLPGTGDTQYF.

This clonotype was detected only a few times. DNA for the CDR3: TGCAGTGCTAGTTTGGGACTAGCGGGGTCGAGCTCCTACAATGAGCAGTTCTTC. Translation: CSASLGLAGSSSYNEQFF. The chain combines TRBV20-1 with TRBJ2-1; 13 bases align to TRBD2. Losses at the gene ends were 3 bases for V and 0 bases for J; bases not matched to a gene: 8. The germline gives CDR1 DFQATT, CDR2 SNEGSKA (reference sequence). CDR3 length equals 18 residues.

This clonotype was counted ten times or more. V usage is TRBV15 and J usage is TRBJ1-5; the match to TRBD1 covers 10 bases. This CDR3 spans 19 amino acids. The germline gives CDR1 LNHNV, CDR2 YYDKDF (reference sequence). After removal of 1 base from V and 0 bases from J, the junction contained 9 bases not matched to a gene. The CDR3 sequence is CATSRVDGTGEPSNQPQHF. As DNA, the CDR3 is TGTGCCACCAGCAGAGTTGACGGGACAGGGGAACCTAGCAATCAGCCCCAGCATTTT.

This clonotype appeared many times. The chain has TRBV2 and TRBJ2-2; 8 nucleotides agree with TRBD2. CDR3 length equals 14 residues. Per germline, CDR1 SNHLY and CDR2 FYNNEI. Unmatched junction bases numbered 6, after V lost 7 bases and J lost 5 bases. Written as DNA, the CDR3 is TGTGCCAGCAAGGGGAGCGGGGGTACCGGGGAGCTGTTTTTT. Protein product: CASKGSGGTGELFF.

This clonotype was seen repeatedly, ten times or more. This sequence joins TRBV28 and TRBJ2-6; D call uncertain. Trimming stripped 6 bases from V and 0 bases from J, with 9 bases between. The germline gives CDR1 MDHEN, CDR2 SYDVKM. The CDR3 length is 15 residues. The CDR3 reads CASSHGVSGANVLTF. The CDR3 region has the DNA TGTGCCAGCAGCCACGGAGTCTCTGGGGCCAACGTCCTGACTTTC.

There are many counts of this clonotype. J is TRBJ2-7 and V is TRBV2; TRBD1 matches at 7 bases. The V segment lost 6 bases and the J segment 3 bases; nucleotides outside the gene matches: 5. The length of the CDR3 is 13 residues. Germline CDR1 is SNHLY and CDR2 is FYNNEI. The CDR3 is CASSPGTVYEQYF. In DNA, the CDR3 is TGTGCCAGCAGCCCCGGGACAGTCTACGAGCAGTACTTC.

The gene calls are TRBV9 and TRBJ2-7; 8 positions agree with TRBD1. This CDR3 spans 15 amino acids. V trimming: 4 bases; J trimming: 2 bases; junction bases outside the gene matches: 8. Looked up from germline, CDR1 is SGDLS and CDR2 is YYNGEE. CDR3 DNA sequence: TGTGCCAGCAGCTTTGGACAGGGTGAGGCCTACGAGCAGTACTTC. This gives the protein CASSFGQGEAYEQYF.

This clonotype was seen at least ten times. The rearrangement links TRBV10-3 to TRBJ2-7; 8 positions match TRBD1. Germline V CDR1 and CDR2: ENHRY, SYGVKD. The CDR3 sequence is 15 residues long. V was pared by 7 bases and J by 1 base, with 9 bases of the junction left unmatched. The CDR3 is CAITPGTGLSYEQYF. Here the CDR3 DNA reads TGTGCCATCACCCCCGGGACAGGCCTTTCCTACGAGCAGTACTTC.

This clonotype appeared many times. The chain combines TRBV28 with TRBJ2-7; D may correspond to TRBD1 or TRBD2 (6 bases each). CDR3 length: 18 residues. Germline-derived CDR1 and CDR2 are MDHEN and SYDVKM. Trimming took 5 bases from V and 0 from J, leaving 23 bases between them. CDR3 region: CASSTLTLRGPSSYEQYF. The CDR3, as DNA: TGTGCCAGCAGTACCCTTACCCTTCGGGGGCCGAGCTCCTACGAGCAGTACTTC.

In this sample, this clonotype turned up many times. The chain has TRBV20-1 and TRBJ2-5; 11 bases align to TRBD2. CDR3 size: 18 residues. Losses at the gene ends were 0 bases for V and 2 bases for J; bases not matched to a gene: 11. Per the germline V gene, CDR1 is DFQATT and CDR2 is SNEGSKA (reference sequence). The CDR3 sequence: CSARDLRLAGGQQETQYF. Written as DNA, the CDR3 is TGCAGTGCTAGAGATCTTCGGCTAGCGGGGGGTCAGCAAGAGACCCAGTACTTC.

The V gene is TRBV7-8, the J gene TRBJ2-5, with D unresolved. V dropped 2 bases and J dropped 0 bases, with 13 bases sitting between them. Germline V gene data show CDR1 as SGHVS and CDR2 as FQNEAQ. The length of the CDR3 is 16 residues. For the CDR3, the DNA is TGTGCCAGCAGCTTATCCCCTACAGTCTACCAAGAGACCCAGTACTTC. Translated: CASSLSPTVYQETQYF.